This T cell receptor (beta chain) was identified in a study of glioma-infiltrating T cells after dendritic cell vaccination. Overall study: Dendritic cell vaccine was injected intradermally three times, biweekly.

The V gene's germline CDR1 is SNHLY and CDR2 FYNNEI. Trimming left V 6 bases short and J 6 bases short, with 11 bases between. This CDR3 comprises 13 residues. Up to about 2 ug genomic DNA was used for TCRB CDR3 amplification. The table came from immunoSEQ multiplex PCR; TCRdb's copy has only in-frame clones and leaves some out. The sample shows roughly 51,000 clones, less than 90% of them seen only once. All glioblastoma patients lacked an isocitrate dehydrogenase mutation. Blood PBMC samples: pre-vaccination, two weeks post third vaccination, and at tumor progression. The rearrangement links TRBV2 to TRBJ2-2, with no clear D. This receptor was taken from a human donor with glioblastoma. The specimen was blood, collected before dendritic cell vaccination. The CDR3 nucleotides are TGTGCCAGCAGAATGTTTGAGGCCGGGGAGCTGTTTTTT. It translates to CASRMFEAGELFF.